The clone carrying this T cell receptor beta chain was seen at least ten times. The CDR3 length is 15 residues. Germline loops: CDR1 DFQATT, CDR2 SNEGSKA (reference sequence). The junction had 18 bases not matched to a gene; V was cut back by 6 bases and J by 9 bases. Unique molecular identifiers were built into the TCRbeta library. A single record per CDR3 protein comes from TCRdb applying MiXCR to the PCR reads. The table has around 600,000 distinct CDR3 sequences, approximately 16% seen once. These data belong to a study of T-cell reconstitution after alpha-beta-depleted transplantation in children.

This sequence originates from a human donor who donated a stem cell graft to a child with acute myeloid leukemia. This material consisted of PBMCs from the stem cell graft donor, taken from the stem cell graft. The chain combines TRBV20-1 with TRBJ2-3; 7 positions match TRBD2. DNA of the CDR3: TGCAGTGCCTGTCTTGGGGGGGGATCGTGGGAAACGCAGTATTTT. Its translation: CSACLGGGSWETQYF.